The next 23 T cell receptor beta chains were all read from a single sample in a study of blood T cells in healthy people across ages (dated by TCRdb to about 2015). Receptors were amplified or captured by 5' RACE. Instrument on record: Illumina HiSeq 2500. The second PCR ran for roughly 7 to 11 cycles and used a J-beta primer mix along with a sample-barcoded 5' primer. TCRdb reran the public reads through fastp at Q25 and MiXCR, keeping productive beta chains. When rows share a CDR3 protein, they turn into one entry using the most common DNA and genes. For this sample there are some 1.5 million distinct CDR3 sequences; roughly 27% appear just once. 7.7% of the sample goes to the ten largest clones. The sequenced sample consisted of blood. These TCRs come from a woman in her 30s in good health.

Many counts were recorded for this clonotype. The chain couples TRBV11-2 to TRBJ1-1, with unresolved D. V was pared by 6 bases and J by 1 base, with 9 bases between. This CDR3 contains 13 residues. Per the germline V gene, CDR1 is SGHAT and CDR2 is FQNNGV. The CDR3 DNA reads TGTGCCAGCAGTCTGACACAGAACACTGAAGCTTTCTTT. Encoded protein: CASSLTQNTEAFF.

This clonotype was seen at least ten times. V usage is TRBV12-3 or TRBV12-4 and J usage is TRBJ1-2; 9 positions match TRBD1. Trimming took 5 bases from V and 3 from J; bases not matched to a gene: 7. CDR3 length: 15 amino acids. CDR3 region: CASSAHRGPDYGYTF. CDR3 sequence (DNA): TGTGCCAGCAGTGCACACAGGGGGCCTGACTATGGCTACACCTTC.

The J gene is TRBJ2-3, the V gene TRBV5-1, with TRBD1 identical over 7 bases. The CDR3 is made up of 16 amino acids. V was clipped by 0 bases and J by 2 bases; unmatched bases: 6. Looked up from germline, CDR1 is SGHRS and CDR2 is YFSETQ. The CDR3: CASSLAETGNTDTQYF. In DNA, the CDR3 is TGCGCCAGCAGCTTGGCTGAGACAGGGAACACAGATACGCAGTATTTT.

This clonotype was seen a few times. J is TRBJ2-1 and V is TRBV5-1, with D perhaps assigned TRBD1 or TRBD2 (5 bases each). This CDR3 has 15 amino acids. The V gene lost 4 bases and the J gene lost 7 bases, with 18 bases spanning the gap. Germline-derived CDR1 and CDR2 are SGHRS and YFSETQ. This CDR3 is CASSPPGTLGNEQFF. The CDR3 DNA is TGCGCCAGCAGCCCCCCAGGGACCTTAGGGAATGAGCAGTTCTTC.

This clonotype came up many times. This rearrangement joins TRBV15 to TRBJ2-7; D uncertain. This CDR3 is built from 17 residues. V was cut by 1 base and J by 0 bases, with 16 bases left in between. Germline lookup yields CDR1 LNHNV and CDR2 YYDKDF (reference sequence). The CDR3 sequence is CATSRGLGSAYSYEQYF. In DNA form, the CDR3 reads TGTGCCACCAGCAGAGGGTTGGGTAGTGCTTACTCCTACGAGCAGTACTTC. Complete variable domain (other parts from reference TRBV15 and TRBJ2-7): DAMVIQNPRYQVTQFGKPVTLSCSQTLNHNVMYWYQQKSSQAPKLLFHYYDKDFNNEADTPDNFQSRRPNTSFCFLDIRSPGLGDTAMYLCATSRGLGSAYSYEQYFGPGTRLTVT.

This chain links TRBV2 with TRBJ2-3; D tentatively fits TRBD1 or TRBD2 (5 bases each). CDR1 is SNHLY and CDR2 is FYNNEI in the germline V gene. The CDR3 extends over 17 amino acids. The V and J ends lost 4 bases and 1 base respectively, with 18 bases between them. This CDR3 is CASSGRGGGSRTDTQYF. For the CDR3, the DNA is TGTGCCAGCAGTGGGCGAGGTGGGGGAAGCCGCACAGATACGCAGTATTTT. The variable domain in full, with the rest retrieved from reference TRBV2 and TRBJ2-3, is EPEVTQTPSHQVTQMGQEVILRCVPISNHLYFYWYRQILGQKVEFLVSFYNNEISEKSEIFDDQFSVERPDGSNFTLKIRSTKLEDSAMYFCASSGRGGGSRTDTQYFGPGTRLTVL.

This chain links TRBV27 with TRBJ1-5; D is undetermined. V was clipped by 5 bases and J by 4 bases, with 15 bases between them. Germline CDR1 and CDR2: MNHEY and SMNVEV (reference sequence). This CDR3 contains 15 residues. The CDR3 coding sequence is TGTGCCAGCAGTCCCACTGAGGGAGCAAATCAGCCCCAGCATTTT. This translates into CASSPTEGANQPQHF.

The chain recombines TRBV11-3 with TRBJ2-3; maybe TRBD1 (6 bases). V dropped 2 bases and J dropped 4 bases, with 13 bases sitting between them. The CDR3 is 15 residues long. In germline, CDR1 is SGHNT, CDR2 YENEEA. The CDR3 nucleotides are TGTGCCAGCAGCTTACGTCGGACAGAATCAGATACGCAGTATTTT. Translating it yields CASSLRRTESDTQYF.

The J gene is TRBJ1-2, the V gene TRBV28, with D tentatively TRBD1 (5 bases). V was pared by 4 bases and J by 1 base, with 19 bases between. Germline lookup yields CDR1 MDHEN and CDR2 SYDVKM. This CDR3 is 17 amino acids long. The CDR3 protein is CASSSPTIDSDNYGYTF. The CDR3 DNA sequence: TGTGCCAGCAGTTCCCCCACAATTGACAGCGATAACTATGGCTACACCTTC.

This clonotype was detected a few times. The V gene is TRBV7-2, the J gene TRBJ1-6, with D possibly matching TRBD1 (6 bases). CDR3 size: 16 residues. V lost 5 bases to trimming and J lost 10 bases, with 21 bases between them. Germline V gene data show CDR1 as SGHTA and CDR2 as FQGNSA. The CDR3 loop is CASSLGGLGGGSPLHF. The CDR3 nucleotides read TGTGCCAGCAGCCTAGGGGGGTTGGGGGGCGGATCACCCCTCCACTTT.

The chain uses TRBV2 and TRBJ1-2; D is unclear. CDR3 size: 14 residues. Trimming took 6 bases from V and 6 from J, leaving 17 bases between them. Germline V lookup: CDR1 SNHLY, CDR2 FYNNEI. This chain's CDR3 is CASSPEGTGHGYTF. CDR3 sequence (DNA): TGTGCCAGCAGCCCTGAGGGTACGGGTCATGGCTACACCTTC.

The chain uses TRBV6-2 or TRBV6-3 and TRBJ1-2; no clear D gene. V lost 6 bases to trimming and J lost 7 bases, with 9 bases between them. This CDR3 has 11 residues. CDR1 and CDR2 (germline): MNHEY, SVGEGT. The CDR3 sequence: CASSTGRGYTF. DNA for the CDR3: TGTGCCAGCAGCACCGGCCGTGGCTACACCTTC.

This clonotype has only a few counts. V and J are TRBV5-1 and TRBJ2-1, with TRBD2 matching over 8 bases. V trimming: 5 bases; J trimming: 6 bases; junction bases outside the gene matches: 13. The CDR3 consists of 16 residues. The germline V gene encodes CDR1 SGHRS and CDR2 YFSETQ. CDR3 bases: TGCGCCAGCAGTGGAGGACTAGCAGGCCTCCTCAATGAGCAGTTCTTC. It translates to CASSGGLAGLLNEQFF.

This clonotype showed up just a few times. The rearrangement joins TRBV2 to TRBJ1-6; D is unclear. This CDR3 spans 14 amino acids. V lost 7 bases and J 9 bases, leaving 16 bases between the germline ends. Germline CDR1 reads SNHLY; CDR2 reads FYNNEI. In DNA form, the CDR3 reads TGTGCCAGCAAGGTGCTCGCGGAATCTTCACCCCTCCACTTT. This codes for CASKVLAESSPLHF.

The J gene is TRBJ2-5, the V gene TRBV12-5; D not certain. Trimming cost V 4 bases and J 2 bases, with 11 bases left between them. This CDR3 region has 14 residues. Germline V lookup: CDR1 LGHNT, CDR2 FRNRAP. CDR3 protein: CASGSPGFQETQYF. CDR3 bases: TGTGCTAGTGGTTCCCCGGGTTTTCAAGAGACCCAGTACTTC.

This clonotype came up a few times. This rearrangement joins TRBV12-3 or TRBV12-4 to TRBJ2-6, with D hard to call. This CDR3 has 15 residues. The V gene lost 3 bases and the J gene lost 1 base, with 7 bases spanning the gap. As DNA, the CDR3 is TGTGCCAGCAGTTTCATGGAGTCTGGGGCCAACGTCCTGACTTTC. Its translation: CASSFMESGANVLTF.

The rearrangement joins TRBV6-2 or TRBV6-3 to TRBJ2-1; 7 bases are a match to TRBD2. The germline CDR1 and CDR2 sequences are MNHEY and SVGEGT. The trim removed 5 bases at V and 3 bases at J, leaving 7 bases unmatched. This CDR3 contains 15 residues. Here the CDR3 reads CASSAPGLHYNEQFF. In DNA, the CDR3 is TGTGCCAGCAGTGCCCCGGGACTACACTACAATGAGCAGTTCTTC.

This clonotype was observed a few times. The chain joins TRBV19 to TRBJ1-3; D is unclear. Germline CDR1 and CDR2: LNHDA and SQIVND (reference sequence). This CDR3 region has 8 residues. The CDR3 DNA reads TGTAGGTTGGACACCATATATTTT. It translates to CRLDTIYF.

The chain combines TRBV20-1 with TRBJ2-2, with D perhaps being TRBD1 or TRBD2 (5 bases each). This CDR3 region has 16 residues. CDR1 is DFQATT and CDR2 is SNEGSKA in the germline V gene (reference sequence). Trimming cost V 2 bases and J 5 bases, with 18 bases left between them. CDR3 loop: CSARSVGPAFTGELFF. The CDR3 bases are TGCAGTGCTAGATCCGTGGGACCAGCATTTACCGGGGAGCTGTTTTTT.

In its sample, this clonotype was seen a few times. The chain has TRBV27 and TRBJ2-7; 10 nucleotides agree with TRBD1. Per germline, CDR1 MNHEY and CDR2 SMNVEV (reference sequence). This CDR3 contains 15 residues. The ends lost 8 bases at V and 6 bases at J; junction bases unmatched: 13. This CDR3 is CASGFSRTGGSEQYF. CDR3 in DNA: TGTGCCAGCGGCTTTTCCCGGACAGGGGGAAGCGAGCAGTACTTC.

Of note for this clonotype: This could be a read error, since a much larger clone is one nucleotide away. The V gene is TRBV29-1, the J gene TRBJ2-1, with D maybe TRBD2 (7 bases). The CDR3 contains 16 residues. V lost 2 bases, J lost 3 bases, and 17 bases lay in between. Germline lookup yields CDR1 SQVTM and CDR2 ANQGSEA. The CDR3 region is CSVEIGLVGHYNEQFF. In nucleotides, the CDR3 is TGCAGCGTTGAAATAGGACTAGTGGGACACTACAATGAGCAGTTCTTC.

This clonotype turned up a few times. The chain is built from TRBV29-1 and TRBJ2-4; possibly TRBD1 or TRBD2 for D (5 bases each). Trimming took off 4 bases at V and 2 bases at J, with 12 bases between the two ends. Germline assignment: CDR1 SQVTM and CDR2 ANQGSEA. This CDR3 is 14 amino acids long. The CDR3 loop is CSVVTGTTKNIQYF. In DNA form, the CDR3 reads TGCAGCGTTGTTACCGGGACGACCAAAAACATTCAGTACTTC.

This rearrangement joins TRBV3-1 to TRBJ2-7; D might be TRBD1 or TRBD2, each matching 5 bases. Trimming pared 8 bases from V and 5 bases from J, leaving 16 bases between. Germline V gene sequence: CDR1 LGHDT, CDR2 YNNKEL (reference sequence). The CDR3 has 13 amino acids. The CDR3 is CASSAPGADEQYF. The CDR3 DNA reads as TGTGCCAGCTCTGCCCCCGGGGCGGACGAGCAGTACTTC.